The present T cell receptor (beta chain) was sequenced within a study of blood T cell repertoires in COVID-19. Study-level information: There were acute and convalescent COVID-19 samples, and they came from the United States, Italy and Spain.

Germline values: CDR1 SGHDT, CDR2 YYEEEE. V was pared by 0 bases and J by 11 bases, with 14 bases between. This CDR3 has 13 amino acids. Sequenced by immunoSEQ multiplex PCR; TCRdb stores in-frame clones only, minus some. Among some 120,000 clones, roughly four fifths were seen once, and the ten largest hold approximately 18%. This clonotype was obtained from a man between 25 and 39 years old with COVID-19, enrolled during active disease. Sequencing input: peripheral blood. The rearrangement uses TRBV5-6 and TRBJ1-1; perhaps TRBD1 as D (5 bases). The DNA of the CDR3 is TGTGCCAGCAGCTTGGGTGGGGCAGAGTTGGCTTTCTTT. Translated, it gives CASSLGGAELAFF.